The text below deals with one TCR beta chain. Data came from immunoSEQ multiplex PCR; TCRdb stores just in-frame clones and leaves some out. Of approximately 16,000 clones listed, approximately 85% are singletons. This entry is derived from a study of blood T cell repertoires in COVID-19. The J segment lost 6 bases and the V segment lost 5 bases, leaving 9 bases of the junction unmatched. The CDR3 covers 15 residues. Germline V lookup: CDR1 SNHLY, CDR2 FYNNEI. The rearrangement links TRBV2 to TRBJ2-1; 8 nucleotides line up with TRBD2. This receptor was identified in a man older than 75 with active or convalescent COVID-19. The material sequenced was peripheral blood. The CDR3 is CASSREDGGGNEQFF. CDR3 sequence (DNA): TGTGCCAGCAGTAGGGAGGACGGGGGGGGCAATGAGCAGTTCTTC.